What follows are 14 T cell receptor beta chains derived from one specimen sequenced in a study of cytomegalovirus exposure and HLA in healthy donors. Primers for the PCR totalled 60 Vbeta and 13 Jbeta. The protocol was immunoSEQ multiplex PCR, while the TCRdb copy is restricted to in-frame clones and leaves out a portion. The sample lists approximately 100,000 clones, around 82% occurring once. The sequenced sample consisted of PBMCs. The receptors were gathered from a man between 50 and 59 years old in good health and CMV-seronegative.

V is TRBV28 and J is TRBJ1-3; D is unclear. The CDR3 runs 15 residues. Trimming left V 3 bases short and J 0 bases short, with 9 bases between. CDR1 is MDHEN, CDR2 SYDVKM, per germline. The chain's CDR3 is CASSFNRVSGNTIYF. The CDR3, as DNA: TGTGCCAGCAGTTTTAATCGGGTCTCTGGAAACACCATATATTTT.

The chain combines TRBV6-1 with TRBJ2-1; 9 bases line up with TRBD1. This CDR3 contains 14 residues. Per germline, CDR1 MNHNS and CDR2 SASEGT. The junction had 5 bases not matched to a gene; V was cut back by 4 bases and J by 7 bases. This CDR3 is CASSGGQGVNEQFF. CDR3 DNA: TGTGCCAGCAGTGGGGGACAGGGAGTGAATGAGCAGTTCTTC.

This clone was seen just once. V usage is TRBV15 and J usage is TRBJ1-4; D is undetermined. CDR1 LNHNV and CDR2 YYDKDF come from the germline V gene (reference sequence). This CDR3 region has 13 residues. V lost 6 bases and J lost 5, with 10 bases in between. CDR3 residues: CATRDSPNEKLFF. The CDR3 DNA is TGTGCCACCAGGGACTCCCCGAATGAAAAACTGTTTTTT.

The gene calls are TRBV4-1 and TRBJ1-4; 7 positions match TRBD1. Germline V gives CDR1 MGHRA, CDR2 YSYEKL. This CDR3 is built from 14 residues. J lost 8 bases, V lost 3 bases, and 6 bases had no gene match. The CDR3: CASSHKGAGEKLFF. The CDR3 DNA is TGCGCCAGCAGCCATAAGGGGGCCGGGGAAAAACTGTTTTTT.

The CDR3 here is CASSPPYGGSGGDADTQYF. Written as DNA, the CDR3 is TGCGCCAGCAGCCCCCCCTATGGAGGAAGCGGGGGGGACGCAGATACGCAGTATTTT. This chain uses TRBV5-1 with TRBJ2-3; 10 positions match TRBD2. Losses at the gene ends were 4 bases for V and 4 bases for J; bases not matched to a gene: 18. The CDR3 contains 19 residues. In germline, CDR1 is SGHRS, CDR2 YFSETQ.

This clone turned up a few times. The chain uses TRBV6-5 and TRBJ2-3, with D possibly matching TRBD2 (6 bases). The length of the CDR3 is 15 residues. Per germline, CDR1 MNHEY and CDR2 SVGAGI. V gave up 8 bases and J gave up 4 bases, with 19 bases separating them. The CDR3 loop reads CASELRLGLADTQYF. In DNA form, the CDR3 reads TGTGCCAGCGAACTTCGACTAGGACTGGCAGATACGCAGTATTTT.

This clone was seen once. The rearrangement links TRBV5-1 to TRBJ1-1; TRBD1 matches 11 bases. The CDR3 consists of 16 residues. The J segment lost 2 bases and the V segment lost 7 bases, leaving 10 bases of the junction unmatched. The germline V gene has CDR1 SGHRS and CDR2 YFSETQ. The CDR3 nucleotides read TGCGCCAGCGGCGCCGGGACAGGGGGTTCTAACACTGAAGCTTTCTTT. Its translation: CASGAGTGGSNTEAFF.

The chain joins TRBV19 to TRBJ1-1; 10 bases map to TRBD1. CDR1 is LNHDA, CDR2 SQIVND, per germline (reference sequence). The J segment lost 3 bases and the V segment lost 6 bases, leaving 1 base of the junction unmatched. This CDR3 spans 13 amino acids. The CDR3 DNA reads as TGTGCCAGTAGAGGGACAGGGGACACTGAAGCTTTCTTT. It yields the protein CASRGTGDTEAFF. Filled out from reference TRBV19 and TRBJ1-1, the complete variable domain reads DGGITQSPKYLFRKEGQNVTLSCEQNLNHDAMYWYRQDPGQGLRLIYYSQIVNDFQKGDIAEGYSVSREKKESFPLTVTSAQKNPTAFYLCASRGTGDTEAFFGQGTRLTVV.

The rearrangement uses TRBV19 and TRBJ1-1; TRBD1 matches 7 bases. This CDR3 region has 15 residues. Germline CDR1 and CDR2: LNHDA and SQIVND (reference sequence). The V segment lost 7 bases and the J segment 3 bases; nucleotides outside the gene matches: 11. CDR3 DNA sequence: TGTGCCAGTACCTGGGACAGCATCTACGACACTGAAGCTTTCTTT. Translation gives CASTWDSIYDTEAFF.

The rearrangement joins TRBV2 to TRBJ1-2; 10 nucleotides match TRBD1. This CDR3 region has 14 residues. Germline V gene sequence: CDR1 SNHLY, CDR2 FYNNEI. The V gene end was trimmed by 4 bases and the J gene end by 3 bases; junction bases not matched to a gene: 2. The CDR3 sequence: CASSGQGADYGYTF. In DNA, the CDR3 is TGTGCCAGCAGTGGACAGGGGGCGGACTATGGCTACACCTTC.

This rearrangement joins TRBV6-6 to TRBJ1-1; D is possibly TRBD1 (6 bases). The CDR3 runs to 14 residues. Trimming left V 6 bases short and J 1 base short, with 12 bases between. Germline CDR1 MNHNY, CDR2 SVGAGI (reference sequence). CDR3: CASRLQGRNTEAFF. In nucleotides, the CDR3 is TGTGCCAGCAGATTACAGGGTAGGAACACTGAAGCTTTCTTT.

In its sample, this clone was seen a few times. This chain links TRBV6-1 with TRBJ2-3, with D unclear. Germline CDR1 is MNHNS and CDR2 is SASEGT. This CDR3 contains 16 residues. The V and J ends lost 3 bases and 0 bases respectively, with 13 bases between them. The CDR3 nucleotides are TGTGCCAGCAGTGACCACAGAACCCTTAGCACAGATACGCAGTATTTT. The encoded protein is CASSDHRTLSTDTQYF.

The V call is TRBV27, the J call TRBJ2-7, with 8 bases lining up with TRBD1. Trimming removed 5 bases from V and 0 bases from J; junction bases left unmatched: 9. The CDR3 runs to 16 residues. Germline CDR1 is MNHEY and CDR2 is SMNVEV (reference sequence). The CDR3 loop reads CASSQSRDRTSYEQYV. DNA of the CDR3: TGTGCCAGCAGTCAGAGCCGGGACAGGACCTCCTACGAGCAGTACGTC.

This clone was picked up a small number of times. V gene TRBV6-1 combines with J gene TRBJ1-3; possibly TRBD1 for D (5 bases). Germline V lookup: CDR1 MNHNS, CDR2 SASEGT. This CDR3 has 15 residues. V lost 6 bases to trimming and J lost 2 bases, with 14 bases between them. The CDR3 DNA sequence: TGTGCCAGCAGCCTTGGGGGGGTAGCTGGAAACACCATATATTTT. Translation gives CASSLGGVAGNTIYF.